The 2 T cell receptor beta chains listed next were all sequenced from one sample in a study of T cell responses to AZD1222 COVID-19 vaccine. Sequenced by immunoSEQ multiplex PCR; TCRdb stores in-frame clones only, minus some. The profile shows approximately 140,000 clones, 75% to 95% of them singletons. The starting material was peripheral blood, obtained 28 days after the second AZD1222 dose. Receptor source: an adult who received the AZD1222 COVID-19 vaccine.

This clone was detected only once. The chain uses TRBV11-1 and TRBJ2-7; TRBD2 aligns across 9 bases. Germline V gives CDR1 SGHAT, CDR2 FQDESV (reference sequence). This CDR3 is built from 15 residues. V trimming: 5 bases; J trimming: 7 bases; junction bases outside the gene matches: 12. The CDR3 DNA sequence: TGTGCCAGCAGCCAAGACCCGGGACTAGCTCGTGAGCAGTACTTC. This translates into CASSQDPGLAREQYF.

Only a few counts were recorded for this clone. The chain has TRBV18 and TRBJ2-7; D is unclear. The CDR3 sequence is 12 residues long. The germline V gene encodes CDR1 KGHSH and CDR2 LQKENI. Trimming cost V 5 bases and J 3 bases, with 8 bases left between them. This chain's CDR3 is CASSADGYEQYV. DNA for the CDR3: TGTGCCAGCTCAGCGGACGGCTACGAGCAGTACGTC.